Below, one T cell receptor beta chain is given with its context. Original handling: Reference gene primer amplification in the assay estimated nucleated cell counts. Measured with immunoSEQ multiplex PCR; TCRdb has only the in-frame clones, and not every one. The DNA was the basis for D and trimming; V, J and clone size are from that table. The profile shows some 300,000 clones, around nine tenths of them singletons. The data belong to a study of blood T cell repertoires in COVID-19. Overall study: Samples of COVID-19 (acute and convalescent) were obtained from the United States, Italy and Spain. In each case, the material was cDNA or gDNA derived from T cells, B-cell-depleted T cells, or PBMCs.

Germline lookup yields CDR1 DFQATT and CDR2 SNEGSKA (reference sequence). The V gene lost 3 bases and the J gene lost 5 bases, with 11 bases spanning the gap. The CDR3 extends over 12 amino acids. The TCR sequence derives from a man between 65 and 85 years old with acute or convalescent COVID-19. The rearrangement joins TRBV20-1 to TRBJ2-7; D possibly corresponds to TRBD1 (6 bases). Sequencing was performed on peripheral blood. The chain's CDR3 is CSASRGSNEQYF. The CDR3 region has the DNA TGCAGTGCTAGTAGGGGGTCCAACGAGCAGTACTTC.